This T cell receptor (beta chain) was obtained from a study of CD8+ T cells in alopecia areata. Study-wide background: Patients in the study were on tofacitinib for 6 to 18 months, then off it for 6 months.

This CDR3 contains 13 residues. Trimming took 7 bases from V and 5 from J, leaving 14 bases between them. Germline CDR1 MNHNY, CDR2 SVGAGI (reference sequence). General observations from the study: Lesional scalp, especially alopecia totalis/universalis, showed higher clonality than normal scalp.

To note about this clone: Its antigen is currently unknown.

Isolated RNA was reverse transcribed into cDNA used as the sequencing template. Only in-frame clones appear in the TCRdb table, and some are missing; sequencing was by immunoSEQ multiplex PCR. The table lists over 110,000 clones, 51% of them singletons. Using a FACSAria, the CD4+ and CD8+ T cells were sorted from the PBMCs. The TCR comes from a human donor with alopecia areata. The chain links TRBV6-6 to TRBJ2-5; D might be TRBD1 or TRBD2, each matching 6 bases. Specimen: CD4+ T cells sorted from blood, collected at week 0. Written as DNA, the CDR3 is TGTGCCAGCACGAGGGGGGCAGGGGAGACCCAGTACTTC. This translates into CASTRGAGETQYF.